This is a list of T cell receptor beta chains from one sample in a study of blood T cell repertoires in COVID-19. Clones were sequenced by immunoSEQ multiplex PCR, and TCRdb holds only the in-frame ones, with some missing. The table shows around 250,000 clones, with roughly nine tenths occurring only once. The sequenced sample was PBMCs or T cells enriched from blood (not recorded which). The receptors originated from a human donor in a cohort exposed to, infected with or recovered from COVID-19 (not recorded which). The donor label of this sample is uncertain. CDR3s include the opening cysteine and the closing phenylalanine or tryptophan. Fields, in order: CDR3 DNA, CDR3 protein, J gene, clone size, V gene, D gene. D genes are given only for firm matches. Size is omitted from some rows. Given values are once, few, many or a class for expanded clones.

TGCGCCAGCACCGACAGGGGTAGCTCCTACAATGAGCAGTTCTTC	CASTDRGSSYNEQFF	TRBJ2-1	once	TRBV5-1	TRBD1
TGTGCCAGCAGTTATCACAGGGGGCAAGGGACCGGGGAGCTGTTTTTT	CASSYHRGQGTGELFF	TRBJ2-2	-	TRBV6-2/TRBV6-3	TRBD1
TGTGCCACCAGTGCCGCGCAAGGGGTTGGTGTTTCCGCAGATACGCAGTATTTT	CATSAAQGVGVSADTQYF	TRBJ2-3	once	TRBV24-1	-
TGTGCCAGCAGCTTGGCCGGGGGACAGTTGAACACTGAAGCTTTCTTT	CASSLAGGQLNTEAFF	TRBJ1-1	-	TRBV5-6	TRBD1
TGCGCCAGCTCACAGGGGCCATTCACTGAAGCTTTCTTT	CASSQGPFTEAFF	TRBJ1-1	-	TRBV4-1	TRBD1
TGCGCCAGCAGCGACAGGGGGCACGGCTATGGCTACACCTTC	CASSDRGHGYGYTF	TRBJ1-2	-	TRBV5-1	TRBD1
TGTGCCAGTAGTTCACAGGGGGGAGAGACCCAGTACTTC	CASSSQGGETQYF	TRBJ2-5	-	TRBV19	TRBD1
TGTGCCAGCAGTGAAGATCCGGGGAGTACGCAGTATTTT	CASSEDPGSTQYF	TRBJ2-3	-	TRBV6-1	-
TGTGCCACCAGTGACCGGGACAGGGAGAGCAATCAGCCCCAGCATTTT	CATSDRDRESNQPQHF	TRBJ1-5	few	TRBV24-1	TRBD1
TGCGCCAGCAGCTTGGCCAGGGTTGGGGATACGCAGTATTTT	CASSLARVGDTQYF	TRBJ2-3	-	TRBV5-1	-
TGTGCCAGCAGCTTGACAGGGGGTGATAGCAATCAGCCCCAGCATTTT	CASSLTGGDSNQPQHF	TRBJ1-5	-	TRBV5-5	TRBD1
TGTGCCAGCAGCCCAGGGGTTAACTATGGCTACACCTTC	CASSPGVNYGYTF	TRBJ1-2	-	TRBV6-4	-
TGTGCCAGCAGCGTAGAACCGGGGGAAAGCACTGAAGCTTTCTTT	CASSVEPGESTEAFF	TRBJ1-1	-	TRBV9	-
TGTGCCAGCAGCCACCCGAGCGGGGGGACCGGGGAGCTGTTTTTT	CASSHPSGGTGELFF	TRBJ2-2	once	TRBV3-1/TRBV3-2	TRBD2
TGTGCCAGCAGGCCCATTAGGGGGCGCGGAGAAAAACTGTTTTTT	CASRPIRGRGEKLFF	TRBJ1-4	-	TRBV6-5	TRBD1
TGTGCCAGCAGTTTAAGTCCGGGGGGGAACACCGGGGAGCTGTTTTTT	CASSLSPGGNTGELFF	TRBJ2-2	-	TRBV27	TRBD2
TGCGCCAGCACCATTTTTTTCGGAGATCCACAAGCTTTCTTT	CASTIFFGDPQAFF	TRBJ1-1	-	TRBV5-1	-
TGTGCCACCAGTGACCCCGGGACAGGGCCTGAGCAGTTCTTC	CATSDPGTGPEQFF	TRBJ2-1	-	TRBV24-1	TRBD1
TGTGCCAGCAGTGCCCGGACAGGTCAAGAGACCCAGTACTTC	CASSARTGQETQYF	TRBJ2-5	-	TRBV2	TRBD1
TGTGCCAGCACCCGGGACACCAGTTTATATAGCAATCAGCCCCAGCATTTT	CASTRDTSLYSNQPQHF	TRBJ1-5	-	TRBV7-2	-
TGTGTCAGCTCACAAGGACTAGCGGGGGATTACGAGCAGTACTTC	CVSSQGLAGDYEQYF	TRBJ2-7	-	TRBV18	TRBD2
TGTGCCAGCAGCCAAGGTCGGGACAGCTATGGCTACACCTTC	CASSQGRDSYGYTF	TRBJ1-2	once	TRBV3-1/TRBV3-2	TRBD1
TGTGCCAGCAGATCGGACAGGAACACTGAAGCTTTCTTT	CASRSDRNTEAFF	TRBJ1-1	-	TRBV5-4	-
TGTGCCAGCAGTTTATCGGAGGGGGGGCTGGGGGCCGGGGAGCTGTTTTTT	CASSLSEGGLGAGELFF	TRBJ2-2	-	TRBV27	-
TGTGCCAGCAGTTTCGCGGGGATCACTGAAGCTTTCTTT	CASSFAGITEAFF	TRBJ1-1	-	TRBV28	-
TGCGCCAGCAGGCGACAGTCCAACACTGAAGCTTTCTTT	CASRRQSNTEAFF	TRBJ1-1	once	TRBV5-1	-
TGTGCCAGCAGTCCCCGGACAGGGGTGAGCAATCAGCCCCAGCATTTT	CASSPRTGVSNQPQHF	TRBJ1-5	-	TRBV28	TRBD1
TGTGCCAGTAGTACCCGAGGGCCGGGGGGCGCATCCCCCGTGGAGCCCCAGCATTTT	CASSTRGPGGASPVEPQHF	TRBJ1-5	once	TRBV19	-
TGTGCCAGCAGCCTTTGGATAAACAGGGAGAACACCGGGGAGCTGTTTTTT	CASSLWINRENTGELFF	TRBJ2-2	-	TRBV14	-
TGTGCCAGCAGCTCGGGATCGAGCTCCTATAATTCACCCCTCCACTTT	CASSSGSSSYNSPLHF	TRBJ1-6	-	TRBV13	-
TGTGCCAGTAGTACCTGGACAGGGGGCGCGGACACTGAAGCTTTCTTT	CASSTWTGGADTEAFF	TRBJ1-1	-	TRBV19	TRBD1
-	CASSKFGRGTNTEAFF	TRBJ1-1	-	TRBV21-1	-
TGCAGCGTCTGGACAGGGGATGGCTACACCTTC	CSVWTGDGYTF	TRBJ1-2	-	TRBV29-1	TRBD1
TGTGCCAGCAGCGTAGGGAGCGGGGGGGCCCGGGGCGAGCAGTACTTC	CASSVGSGGARGEQYF	TRBJ2-7	-	TRBV9	TRBD2
TGTGCCAGCAGTGCCGAGGTGGGGAGCTATGGCTACACCTTC	CASSAEVGSYGYTF	TRBJ1-2	once	TRBV9	-
TGTGCCAGCAGAAAACAGGGGACGGGCAATCAGCCCCAGCATTTT	CASRKQGTGNQPQHF	TRBJ1-5	-	TRBV2	TRBD1
TGTGCCAGCACCCCTACCGGGACAGGTTCTATGAACACTGAAGCTTTCTTT	CASTPTGTGSMNTEAFF	TRBJ1-1	-	TRBV9	TRBD1
TGTGCCAGCGGGCGGACAGGGGGAGGCTACACCTTC	CASGRTGGGYTF	TRBJ1-2	-	TRBV5-4	TRBD1
TGTGCCAGCAGCTCCAGGACTAGCGGGGGTGAAACCTACGAGCAGTACTTC	CASSSRTSGGETYEQYF	TRBJ2-7	-	TRBV11-2	TRBD2
TGTGCCAGCAGCGCGGGGGACAGGGATTATGGCTACACCTTC	CASSAGDRDYGYTF	TRBJ1-2	-	TRBV7-9	TRBD1
TGTGCCACCAGTAGGGGGTGGGGGCAGCCCCAGCATTTT	CATSRGWGQPQHF	TRBJ1-5	once	TRBV24-1	-